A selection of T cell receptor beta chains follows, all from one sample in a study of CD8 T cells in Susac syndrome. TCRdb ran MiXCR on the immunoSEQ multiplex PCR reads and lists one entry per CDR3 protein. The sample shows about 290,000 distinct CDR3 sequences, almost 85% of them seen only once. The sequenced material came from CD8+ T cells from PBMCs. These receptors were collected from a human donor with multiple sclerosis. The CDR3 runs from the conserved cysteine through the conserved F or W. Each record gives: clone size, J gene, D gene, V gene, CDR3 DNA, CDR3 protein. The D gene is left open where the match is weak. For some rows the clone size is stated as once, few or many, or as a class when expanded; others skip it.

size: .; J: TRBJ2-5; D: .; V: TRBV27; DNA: TGTGCCAGCAGTTTTGGAGGGGAAGAGACCCAGTACTTC; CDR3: CASSFGGEETQYF
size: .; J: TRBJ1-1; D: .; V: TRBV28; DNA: TGTGCCAGCAGTTTATTAGCAGGGGACACTGAAGCTTTCTTT; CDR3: CASSLLAGDTEAFF
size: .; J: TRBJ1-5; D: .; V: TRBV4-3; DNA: TGCGCCAGCAGCCCTTGGGCATGGAGGATGCAGGGAGGGCTGGATCAGCCCCAGCATTTT; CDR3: CASSPWAWRMQGGLDQPQHF
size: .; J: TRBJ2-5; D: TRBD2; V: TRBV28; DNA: TGTGCCAGTAATCCGAGGACCCGCGGGAGTGGGGAGACCCAGTACTTC; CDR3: CASNPRTRGSGETQYF
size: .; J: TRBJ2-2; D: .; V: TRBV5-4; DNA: TGTGCCAGCAGCTCCGAGGGGGGGATATACACCGGGGAGCTGTTTTTT; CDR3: CASSSEGGIYTGELFF
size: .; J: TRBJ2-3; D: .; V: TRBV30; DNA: TGTGCCTGGAGTGTTGGGTCCTCAAGATTACCTCTTAGCACAGATACGCAGTATTTT; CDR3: CAWSVGSSRLPLSTDTQYF
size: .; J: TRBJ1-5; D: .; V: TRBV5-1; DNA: TGCGCCCGAAAGCTTGGTGCGACAGTCAATCAGCCCCAGCATTTT; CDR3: CARKLGATVNQPQHF
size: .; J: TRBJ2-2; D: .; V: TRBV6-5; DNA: TGTGCCAGCAGTTCCGCCCCCCCCGGGGAGCTGTTTTTT; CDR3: CASSSAPPGELFF
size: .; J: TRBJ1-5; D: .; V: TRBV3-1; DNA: TGTGCCAGCAGCCAAGAAGGGGGGCCGCCCCAGCATTTT; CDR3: CASSQEGGPPQHF
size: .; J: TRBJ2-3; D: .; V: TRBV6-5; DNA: TGTGCCAGCCTCAACCCCCAAGATACGCAGTATTTT; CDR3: CASLNPQDTQYF
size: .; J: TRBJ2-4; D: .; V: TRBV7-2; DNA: TGTGCCAGCAGCTCCCAGATGGGGGGTACTGCGGGCAAAAACATTCAGTACTTC; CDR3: CASSSQMGGTAGKNIQYF
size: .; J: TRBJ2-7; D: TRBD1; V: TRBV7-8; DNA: TGTGCCAGCAGCTTAGGGACAGGGGGCGTCACAAGCTACGAGCAGTACTTC; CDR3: CASSLGTGGVTSYEQYF
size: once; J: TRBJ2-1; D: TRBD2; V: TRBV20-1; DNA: TGCAGTGCTAGAGACCCCAGACTAGCGGGTCTTTACTACAATGAGCAGTTCTTC; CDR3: CSARDPRLAGLYYNEQFF
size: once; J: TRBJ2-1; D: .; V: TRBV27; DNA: TGTGCCAGCGCCGGCGGTGACAGGCTGGATGAGCAGTTCTTC; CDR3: CASAGGDRLDEQFF
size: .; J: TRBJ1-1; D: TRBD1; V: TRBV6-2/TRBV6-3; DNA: TGTGCCAGCATCCTGACAGGGGTTGAGGGCACTGAAGCTTTCTTT; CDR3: CASILTGVEGTEAFF
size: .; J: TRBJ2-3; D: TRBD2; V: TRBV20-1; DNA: TGCAGTGCTAGAGGACTTAGCGGGATTAGGTTTGGCACAGATACGCAGTATTTT; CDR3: CSARGLSGIRFGTDTQYF
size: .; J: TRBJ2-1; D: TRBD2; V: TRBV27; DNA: TGTGCCAGCAGTTGGGGACTAGCGGGAGTTCTAAGTGAGCAGTTCTTC; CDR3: CASSWGLAGVLSEQFF
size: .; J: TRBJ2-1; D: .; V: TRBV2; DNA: TGTGCCAGCAGTGAACGAATCTTGGGGCATGAGCAGTTCTTC; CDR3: CASSERILGHEQFF
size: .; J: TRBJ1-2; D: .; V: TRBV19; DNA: TGTGCCAGTACCCCCGAGGAGGGCCTGAACTATGGCTACACCTTC; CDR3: CASTPEEGLNYGYTF
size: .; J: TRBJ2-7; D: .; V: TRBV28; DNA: TGTGCCAGCAGTTTAGGTTTATCTGGGTCGAGCGAGCAGTACTTC; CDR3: CASSLGLSGSSEQYF
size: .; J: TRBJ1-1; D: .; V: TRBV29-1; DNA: TGCAGCGTTATAGGGGTGAACACTGAAGCTTTCTTT; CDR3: CSVIGVNTEAFF
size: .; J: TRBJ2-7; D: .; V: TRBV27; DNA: TGTGCCAGCAGTTTATCTGGCAGGGTCTACGAGCAGTACTTC; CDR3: CASSLSGRVYEQYF
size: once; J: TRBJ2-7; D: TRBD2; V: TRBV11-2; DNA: TGTGCCAGCAGCTTAGGGGCTAGCGGGAGAGGATCCTACGAGCAGTACTTC; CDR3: CASSLGASGRGSYEQYF
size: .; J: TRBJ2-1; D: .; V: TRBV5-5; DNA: TGTGCCAGCAGCTTGACCCTGGCCTACAATGAGCAGTTCTTC; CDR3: CASSLTLAYNEQFF